The T cell receptor beta chain under discussion was sequenced for a study of shared clonotypes between healthy human individuals. Study background: CD4 naive and memory got three plates each, CD8 naive two, CD8 memory one. Findings of the study overall: Measured sharing among donors was expected to vary with sequencing depth.

For this clone: What it recognizes is unknown.

The CDR3 has 13 residues. From germline, CDR1 is SGHRS and CDR2 YFSETQ. Trimming cost V 2 bases and J 5 bases; bases outside gene matches: 3. Replicate sorted-subset PCRs were loaded with around 220 ng DNA, 31,000 or so T cell genomes. The table came from immunoSEQ multiplex PCR; TCRdb's copy has only in-frame clones and leaves some out. The repertoire holds 2 million to 3 million clones, with 90% to 95% as singletons. The receptor comes from a man between 18 and 29 years old in good health. Some clones in this sample may be carry-over from other donors' samples. The sequencing sample was made of naive CD4+ T cells from PBMCs. Indicated subset: CD45RA+ positively selected. The chain employs TRBV5-1 and TRBJ1-2; 7 bases agree with TRBD1. In DNA, the CDR3 is TGCGCCAGCAGCTTCAGACAGGGATATGGCTACACCTTC. Protein sequence: CASSFRQGYGYTF.